The rows below give T cell receptor beta chains drawn from one sample of a study of PD-1 blockade in classical Hodgkin lymphoma. The assay was immunoSEQ multiplex PCR, and TCRdb's table has in-frame clones only and misses some. The table shows roughly 62,000 clones, with around 88% occurring only once. Source: peripheral blood mononuclear cells (PBMCs), taken at baseline. The receptors come from a human donor with classical Hodgkin lymphoma. The CDR3 runs from the conserved cysteine through the conserved F or W. The order of the fields is V gene, D gene, J gene, CDR3 length, clone size, CDR3 protein, CDR3 DNA. The D gene is left open where the match is weak. Some rows have no size entry. The others give once, few or many, or a class for an expanded clone.

TRBV7-9	.	TRBJ1-4	15	.	CASSPSRRGNEKLFF	TGTGCCAGCAGCCCCAGCCGCAGGGGAAATGAAAAACTGTTTTTT
TRBV7-9	.	TRBJ1-2	16	.	CASSPNQGEGTNGYTF	TGTGCCAGCAGCCCTAACCAGGGTGAGGGAACTAATGGCTACACCTTC
TRBV6-1	TRBD1	TRBJ2-5	14	.	CATRDRGSQETQYF	TGTGCCACCCGGGACAGGGGGTCCCAAGAGACCCAGTACTTC
TRBV5-1	.	TRBJ2-7	14	.	CASSLSGLLYEQYF	TGCGCCAGCAGCTTGTCTGGGTTATTATACGAGCAGTACTTC
TRBV7-2	.	TRBJ1-1	12	.	CASSPRHTEAFF	TGTGCCAGCAGCCCCCGCCACACTGAAGCTTTCTTT
TRBV11-1	TRBD1	TRBJ2-3	15	once	CASSRQGWGTDTQYF	TGTGCCAGCAGTCGACAGGGATGGGGCACAGATACGCAGTATTTT
TRBV6-1	TRBD1	TRBJ1-3	14	.	CASRRQGAGNTIYF	TGTGCCAGCAGGAGACAGGGGGCTGGAAACACCATATATTTT
TRBV11-3	.	TRBJ1-2	16	once	CASSLLDFGRSYGYTF	TGTGCCAGCAGCTTATTGGACTTTGGGAGGTCCTATGGCTACACCTTC
TRBV10-1	TRBD2	TRBJ2-3	15	.	CASSELAASTDTQYF	TGCGCCAGCAGTGAGCTAGCGGCTAGCACAGATACGCAGTATTTT
TRBV7-2	.	TRBJ1-4	12	.	CASSSHGEKLFF	TGTGCCAGCAGCTCACACGGCGAAAAACTGTTTTTT
TRBV19	.	TRBJ1-1	13	.	CATSRGARTEAFF	TGTGCCACCTCCAGGGGTGCGCGGACTGAAGCTTTCTTT
TRBV2	TRBD2	TRBJ2-2	17	.	CASRQSLAGGPTGELFF	TGTGCCAGCAGGCAATCACTAGCGGGGGGCCCCACCGGGGAGCTGTTTTTT
TRBV5-6	.	TRBJ1-2	14	.	CASSLERDPYGYTF	TGTGCCAGCAGCTTGGAAAGGGACCCTTATGGCTACACCTTC
TRBV4-1	TRBD2	TRBJ2-1	17	few	CASSQGTSGGTYNEQFF	TGCGCCAGCAGCCAGGGGACTAGCGGAGGGACTTACAATGAGCAGTTCTTC
TRBV30	.	TRBJ2-3	13	.	CAWSGGGTDTQYF	TGTGCCTGGTCGGGGGGCGGCACAGATACGCAGTATTTT
TRBV5-6	.	TRBJ1-2	12	few	CASSAGQYGYTF	TGTGCCAGCAGCGCAGGACAGTATGGCTACACCTTC
TRBV2	.	TRBJ2-5	11	.	CASSEAPAQYF	TGTGCCAGCAGTGAAGCGCCGGCCCAGTACTTC
TRBV4-3	TRBD1	TRBJ2-1	18	.	CASSQGDRWAYSYNEQFF	TGCGCCAGCAGCCAAGGGGACAGATGGGCCTACTCCTACAATGAGCAGTTCTTC
TRBV5-1	.	TRBJ1-4	15	.	CASSPGGGRREKLFF	TGCGCCAGCAGCCCCGGGGGGGGAAGAAGGGAAAAACTGTTTTTT
TRBV28	.	TRBJ2-2	15	.	CASSLRGGPAGELFF	TGTGCCAGCAGTTTACGGGGCGGTCCGGCCGGGGAGCTGTTTTTT
TRBV7-6	.	TRBJ2-5	14	.	CASSADSGGETQYF	TGTGCCAGCAGCGCCGATAGCGGAGGGGAGACCCAGTACTTC
TRBV5-1	TRBD1	TRBJ1-6	15	.	CASSASGTGNSPLHF	TGCGCCAGCAGCGCCTCCGGGACAGGGAATTCACCCCTCCACTTT
TRBV19	.	TRBJ2-7	15	.	CASSIFTGYRNEQYF	TGTGCCAGTAGTATATTTACAGGGTATCGGAACGAGCAGTACTTC